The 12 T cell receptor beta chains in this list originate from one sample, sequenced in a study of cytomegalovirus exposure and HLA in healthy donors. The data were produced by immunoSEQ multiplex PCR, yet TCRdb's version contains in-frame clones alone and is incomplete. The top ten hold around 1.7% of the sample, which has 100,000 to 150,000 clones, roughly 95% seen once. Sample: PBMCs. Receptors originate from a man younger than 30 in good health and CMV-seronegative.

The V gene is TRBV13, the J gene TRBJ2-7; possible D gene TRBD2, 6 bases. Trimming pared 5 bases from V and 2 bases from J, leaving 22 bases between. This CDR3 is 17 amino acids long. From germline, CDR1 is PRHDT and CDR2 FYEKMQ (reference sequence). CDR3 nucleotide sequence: TGTGCCAGCAGCCCCCGTGCTGGTGGGGGGAAAACCTACGAGCAGTACTTC. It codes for CASSPRAGGGKTYEQYF.

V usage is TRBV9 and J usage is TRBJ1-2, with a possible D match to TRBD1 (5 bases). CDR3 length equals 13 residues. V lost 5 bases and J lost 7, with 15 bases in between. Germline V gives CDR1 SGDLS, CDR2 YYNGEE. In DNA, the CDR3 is TGTGCCAGCAGAAACAACGGGGGGGTTGGCTACACCTTC. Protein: CASRNNGGVGYTF.

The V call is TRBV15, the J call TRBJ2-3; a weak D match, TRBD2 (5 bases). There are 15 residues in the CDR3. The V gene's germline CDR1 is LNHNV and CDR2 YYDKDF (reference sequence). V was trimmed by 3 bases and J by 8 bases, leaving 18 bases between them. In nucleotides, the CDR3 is TGTGCCACCAGCAGGGAAGGACTGGATGGAATTACGCAGTATTTT. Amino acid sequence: CATSREGLDGITQYF.

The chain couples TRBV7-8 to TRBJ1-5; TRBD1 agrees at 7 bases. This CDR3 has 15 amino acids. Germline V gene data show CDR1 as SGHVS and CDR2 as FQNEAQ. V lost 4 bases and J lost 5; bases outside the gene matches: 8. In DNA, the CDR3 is TGTGCCAGCAGCTCCGACAGGGTGGTCGATCAGCCCCAGCATTTT. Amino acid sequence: CASSSDRVVDQPQHF. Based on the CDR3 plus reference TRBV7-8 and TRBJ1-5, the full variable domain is GAGVSQSPRYKVAKRGQDVALRCDPISGHVSLFWYQQALGQGPEFLTYFQNEAQLDKSGLPSDRFFAERPEGSVSTLKIQRTQQEDSAVYLCASSSDRVVDQPQHFGDGTRLSIL.

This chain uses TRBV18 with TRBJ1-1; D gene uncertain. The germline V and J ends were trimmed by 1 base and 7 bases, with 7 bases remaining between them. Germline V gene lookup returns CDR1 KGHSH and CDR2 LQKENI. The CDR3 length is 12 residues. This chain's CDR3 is CASSPLGSEAFF. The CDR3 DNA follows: TGTGCCAGCTCACCACTTGGCAGTGAAGCTTTCTTT.

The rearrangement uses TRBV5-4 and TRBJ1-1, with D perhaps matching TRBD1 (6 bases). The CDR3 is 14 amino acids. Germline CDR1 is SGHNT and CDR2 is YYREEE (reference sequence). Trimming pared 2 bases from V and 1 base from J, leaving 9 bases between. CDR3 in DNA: TGTGCCAGCAGCTTACAGGGTTCGAACACTGAAGCTTTCTTT. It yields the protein CASSLQGSNTEAFF.

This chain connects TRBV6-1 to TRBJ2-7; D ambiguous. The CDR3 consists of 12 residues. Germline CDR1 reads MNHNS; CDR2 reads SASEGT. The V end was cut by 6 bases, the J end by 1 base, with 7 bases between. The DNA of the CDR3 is TGTGCCAGCAGCGGAGCGTCCTACGAGCAGTACTTC. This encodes CASSGASYEQYF.

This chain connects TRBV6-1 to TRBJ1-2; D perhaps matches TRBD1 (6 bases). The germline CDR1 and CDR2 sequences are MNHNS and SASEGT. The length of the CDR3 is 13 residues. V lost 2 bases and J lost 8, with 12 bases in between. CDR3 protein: CASSERDIEGYTF. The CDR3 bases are TGTGCCAGCAGTGAAAGGGACATAGAAGGCTACACCTTC.

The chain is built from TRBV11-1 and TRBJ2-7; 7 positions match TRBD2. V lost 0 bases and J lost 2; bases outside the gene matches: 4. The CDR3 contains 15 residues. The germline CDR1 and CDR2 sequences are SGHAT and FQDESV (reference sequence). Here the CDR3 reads CASSLAGGGTYEQYF. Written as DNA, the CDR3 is TGTGCCAGCAGCTTAGCTGGGGGGGGTACCTACGAGCAGTACTTC.

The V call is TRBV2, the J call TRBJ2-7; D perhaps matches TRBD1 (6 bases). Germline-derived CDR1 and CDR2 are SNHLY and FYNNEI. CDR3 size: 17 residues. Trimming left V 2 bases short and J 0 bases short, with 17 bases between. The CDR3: CASSESGQGIFSYEQYF. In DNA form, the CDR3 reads TGTGCCAGCAGTGAAAGTGGGCAGGGGATTTTCTCCTACGAGCAGTACTTC.

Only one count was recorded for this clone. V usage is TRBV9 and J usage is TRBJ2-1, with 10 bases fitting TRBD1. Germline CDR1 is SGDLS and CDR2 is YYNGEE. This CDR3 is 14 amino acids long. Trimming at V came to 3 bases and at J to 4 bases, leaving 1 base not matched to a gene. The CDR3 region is CASSGTGGYNEQFF. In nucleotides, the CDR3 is TGTGCCAGCAGCGGGACAGGGGGATACAATGAGCAGTTCTTC.

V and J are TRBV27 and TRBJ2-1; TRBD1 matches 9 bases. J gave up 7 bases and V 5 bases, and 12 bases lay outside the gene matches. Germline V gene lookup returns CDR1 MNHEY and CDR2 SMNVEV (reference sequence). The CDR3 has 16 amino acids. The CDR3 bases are TGTGCCAGCAGTACCACCACCGGGACAGGGAGGAATGAGCAGTTCTTC. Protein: CASSTTTGTGRNEQFF.